A selection of T cell receptor beta chains follows, all from one sample in a study of T cells in localized non-small cell lung cancer. Sequencing used immunoSEQ multiplex PCR; TCRdb keeps in-frame clones, though not all of them. The repertoire holds approximately 40,000 clones, with 86% as singletons. Specimen: peripheral blood, collected before any cancer treatment. These receptors were taken from a man aged 40 to 75 with stage I lung adenocarcinoma. Each CDR3 is given with its conserved first and last residue. Fields, in order: J gene, V gene, D gene, CDR3 length, clone size, CDR3 protein, CDR3 DNA. The D gene is left open where the match is weak. The size entry is marked missing in some rows and otherwise reads once, few, many or a size class.

j_call: TRBJ2-7; v_call: TRBV5-6; d_call: .; cdr3_length: 13; clone_size: .; cdr3_aa: CASSFGESYEQYF; cdr3_nt: TGTGCCAGCAGCTTTGGGGAATCCTACGAGCAGTACTTC
j_call: TRBJ1-2; v_call: TRBV4-1; d_call: .; cdr3_length: 16; clone_size: .; cdr3_aa: CASSPGRDTYFYGYTF; cdr3_nt: TGCGCCAGCAGCCCAGGCAGAGACACCTATTTCTATGGCTACACCTTC
j_call: TRBJ2-1; v_call: TRBV4-1; d_call: .; cdr3_length: 14; clone_size: .; cdr3_aa: CASSQGAGPYEQFF; cdr3_nt: TGCGCCAGCAGCCAAGGGGCTGGACCCTATGAGCAGTTCTTC
j_call: TRBJ2-3; v_call: TRBV13; d_call: .; cdr3_length: 15; clone_size: .; cdr3_aa: CASSAGRLSTDTQYF; cdr3_nt: TGTGCCAGCAGCGCGGGACGGCTCAGCACAGATACGCAGTATTTT
j_call: TRBJ2-1; v_call: TRBV5-1; d_call: TRBD2; cdr3_length: 13; clone_size: .; cdr3_aa: CASRLAGGNEQFF; cdr3_nt: TGCGCCAGCCGACTAGCGGGAGGCAATGAGCAGTTCTTC
j_call: TRBJ1-4; v_call: TRBV7-9; d_call: .; cdr3_length: 15; clone_size: once; cdr3_aa: CASSPGGLRNEKLFF; cdr3_nt: TGTGCCAGCAGCCCGGGAGGGCTGAGGAATGAAAAACTGTTTTTT
j_call: TRBJ2-5; v_call: TRBV6-6; d_call: TRBD1; cdr3_length: 14; clone_size: .; cdr3_aa: CASSYSQGVGTQYF; cdr3_nt: TGTGCCAGCAGTTACTCACAGGGGGTTGGGACCCAGTACTTC
j_call: TRBJ1-5; v_call: TRBV7-2; d_call: TRBD1; cdr3_length: 15; clone_size: .; cdr3_aa: CASSTTGGLTQPQHF; cdr3_nt: TGTGCCAGCAGCACAACAGGGGGCTTGACTCAGCCCCAGCATTTT
j_call: TRBJ2-1; v_call: TRBV18; d_call: .; cdr3_length: 15; clone_size: .; cdr3_aa: CASSPDRSKGNEQFF; cdr3_nt: TGTGCCAGCTCCCCCGACAGGTCTAAAGGGAATGAGCAGTTCTTC
j_call: TRBJ2-5; v_call: TRBV28; d_call: .; cdr3_length: 13; clone_size: .; cdr3_aa: CASSRPGWETQYF; cdr3_nt: TGTGCCAGCAGTCGACCCGGGTGGGAGACCCAGTACTTC
j_call: TRBJ1-5; v_call: TRBV5-4; d_call: TRBD1; cdr3_length: 13; clone_size: .; cdr3_aa: CASSHDRDQPQHF; cdr3_nt: TGTGCCAGCAGCCATGACAGGGATCAGCCCCAGCATTTT
j_call: TRBJ1-1; v_call: TRBV7-9; d_call: .; cdr3_length: 14; clone_size: .; cdr3_aa: CASSLTRGNTEAFF; cdr3_nt: TGTGCCAGCAGCTTAACCAGGGGGAACACTGAAGCTTTCTTT
j_call: TRBJ1-3; v_call: TRBV19; d_call: TRBD1; cdr3_length: 15; clone_size: once; cdr3_aa: CATTWDRGTGNTIYF; cdr3_nt: TGTGCCACCACTTGGGACAGGGGAACGGGAAACACCATATATTTT
j_call: TRBJ2-3; v_call: TRBV28; d_call: .; cdr3_length: 14; clone_size: .; cdr3_aa: CASSSRGETDTQYF; cdr3_nt: TGTGCCAGCAGTTCCAGGGGGGAGACAGATACGCAGTATTTT
j_call: TRBJ2-3; v_call: TRBV7-2; d_call: TRBD2; cdr3_length: 16; clone_size: .; cdr3_aa: CASSPPGTRTLDTQYF; cdr3_nt: TGTGCCAGCAGCCCCCCCGGGACTAGGACTTTAGATACGCAGTATTTT
j_call: TRBJ1-1; v_call: TRBV5-1; d_call: TRBD1; cdr3_length: 17; clone_size: .; cdr3_aa: CASSFHGEGQGNTEAFF; cdr3_nt: TGCGCCAGCAGCTTTCACGGGGAGGGACAGGGTAACACTGAAGCTTTCTTT
j_call: TRBJ1-2; v_call: TRBV5-1; d_call: TRBD1; cdr3_length: 13; clone_size: .; cdr3_aa: CASSWDRDYGYTF; cdr3_nt: TGCGCCAGCAGCTGGGACAGGGACTATGGCTACACCTTC
j_call: TRBJ2-5; v_call: TRBV5-4; d_call: .; cdr3_length: 14; clone_size: .; cdr3_aa: CASSLMLREETQYF; cdr3_nt: TGTGCCAGCAGCTTGATGTTGCGGGAAGAGACCCAGTACTTC
j_call: TRBJ2-2; v_call: TRBV6-5; d_call: TRBD1; cdr3_length: 15; clone_size: .; cdr3_aa: CASSHDRVGTGELFF; cdr3_nt: TGTGCCAGCAGTCACGACAGGGTTGGCACCGGGGAGCTGTTTTTT
j_call: TRBJ1-2; v_call: TRBV6-1; d_call: .; cdr3_length: 14; clone_size: once; cdr3_aa: CASSSSRANYGYTF; cdr3_nt: TGTGCCAGCAGTTCCAGCAGAGCTAACTATGGCTACACCTTC
j_call: TRBJ2-5; v_call: TRBV30; d_call: TRBD2; cdr3_length: 13; clone_size: .; cdr3_aa: CAWTKTSGETQYF; cdr3_nt: TGTGCCTGGACCAAGACTAGCGGTGAAACCCAGTACTTC
j_call: TRBJ2-3; v_call: TRBV6-4; d_call: TRBD2; cdr3_length: 15; clone_size: .; cdr3_aa: CASSRSGGLGDTQYF; cdr3_nt: TGTGCCAGCAGCAGAAGCGGGGGCCTCGGAGATACGCAGTATTTT
j_call: TRBJ2-1; v_call: TRBV29-1; d_call: TRBD2; cdr3_length: 12; clone_size: once; cdr3_aa: CSVEGLADKQFF; cdr3_nt: TGCAGCGTTGAAGGACTAGCGGACAAGCAGTTCTTC
j_call: TRBJ2-1; v_call: TRBV6-5; d_call: .; cdr3_length: 15; clone_size: .; cdr3_aa: CASSYRQRATGEQFF; cdr3_nt: TGTGCCAGCAGTTACCGACAGAGGGCAACGGGGGAGCAGTTCTTC
j_call: TRBJ1-1; v_call: TRBV6-1; d_call: .; cdr3_length: 16; clone_size: .; cdr3_aa: CASSEARLKMNTEAFF; cdr3_nt: TGTGCCAGCAGTGAAGCGCGTCTGAAAATGAACACTGAAGCTTTCTTT
j_call: TRBJ2-2; v_call: TRBV9; d_call: TRBD2; cdr3_length: 16; clone_size: few; cdr3_aa: CASSPRGLGGTGELFF; cdr3_nt: TGTGCCAGCAGCCCCAGGGGACTAGGGGGCACCGGGGAGCTGTTTTTT
j_call: TRBJ1-2; v_call: TRBV28; d_call: .; cdr3_length: 12; clone_size: few; cdr3_aa: CASSPQNYGYTF; cdr3_nt: TGTGCCAGCAGTCCCCAGAACTATGGCTACACCTTC
j_call: TRBJ1-1; v_call: TRBV7-8; d_call: .; cdr3_length: 14; clone_size: once; cdr3_aa: CASTPTEMNTEAFF; cdr3_nt: TGTGCCAGCACCCCGACAGAAATGAACACTGAAGCTTTCTTT
j_call: TRBJ2-4; v_call: TRBV27; d_call: .; cdr3_length: 11; clone_size: .; cdr3_aa: CASSRQNIQYF; cdr3_nt: TGTGCCAGCTCCCGGCAGAACATTCAGTACTTC
j_call: TRBJ1-1; v_call: TRBV5-4; d_call: .; cdr3_length: 16; clone_size: .; cdr3_aa: CASSLAKNGFNTEAFF; cdr3_nt: TGTGCCAGCAGCTTGGCCAAGAATGGGTTCAACACTGAAGCTTTCTTT
j_call: TRBJ2-7; v_call: TRBV19; d_call: TRBD1; cdr3_length: 14; clone_size: .; cdr3_aa: CASSIRTGAYEQYF; cdr3_nt: TGTGCCAGTAGTATAAGGACAGGCGCCTACGAGCAGTACTTC
j_call: TRBJ2-7; v_call: TRBV25-1; d_call: .; cdr3_length: 15; clone_size: .; cdr3_aa: CASSGVGGPTVEQYF; cdr3_nt: TGTGCCAGCAGTGGGGTAGGCGGGCCCACCGTCGAGCAGTACTTC
j_call: TRBJ2-4; v_call: TRBV10-1; d_call: .; cdr3_length: 14; clone_size: few; cdr3_aa: CASIKGQAKNIQYF; cdr3_nt: TGCGCCAGCATAAAGGGGCAAGCCAAAAACATTCAGTACTTC
j_call: TRBJ2-1; v_call: TRBV28; d_call: .; cdr3_length: 14; clone_size: .; cdr3_aa: CASSLAGTPHEQFF; cdr3_nt: TGTGCCAGCAGTTTGGCCGGGACTCCGCATGAGCAGTTCTTC
j_call: TRBJ1-1; v_call: TRBV28; d_call: TRBD1; cdr3_length: 15; clone_size: .; cdr3_aa: CASSPPTGSNTEAFF; cdr3_nt: TGTGCCAGCAGTCCCCCGACAGGGTCGAACACTGAAGCTTTCTTT
j_call: TRBJ2-2; v_call: TRBV5-4; d_call: .; cdr3_length: 12; clone_size: .; cdr3_aa: CASSFPSRELFF; cdr3_nt: TGTGCCAGCAGCTTTCCCAGCAGGGAGCTGTTTTTT
j_call: TRBJ2-7; v_call: TRBV27; d_call: .; cdr3_length: 14; clone_size: once; cdr3_aa: CASSVSVSSYEQYF; cdr3_nt: TGTGCCAGCAGTGTCAGCGTCAGCTCCTACGAGCAGTACTTC
j_call: TRBJ2-7; v_call: TRBV27; d_call: TRBD2; cdr3_length: 15; clone_size: .; cdr3_aa: CASSRLAGGPVEQYF; cdr3_nt: TGTGCCAGCAGTCGGCTAGCGGGAGGGCCCGTAGAGCAGTACTTC
j_call: TRBJ2-5; v_call: TRBV15; d_call: .; cdr3_length: 15; clone_size: .; cdr3_aa: CATSRGQGLVETQYF; cdr3_nt: TGTGCCACCAGCAGGGGGCAGGGTCTAGTCGAGACCCAGTACTTC
j_call: TRBJ2-1; v_call: TRBV10-3; d_call: .; cdr3_length: 14; clone_size: .; cdr3_aa: CAIREGRESNEQFF; cdr3_nt: TGTGCCATCAGGGAGGGTAGGGAGAGCAATGAGCAGTTCTTC
j_call: TRBJ2-1; v_call: TRBV6-1; d_call: .; cdr3_length: 13; clone_size: .; cdr3_aa: CASSDDSHNEQFF; cdr3_nt: TGTGCCAGCAGTGACGACTCGCACAATGAGCAGTTCTTC
j_call: TRBJ1-2; v_call: TRBV5-6; d_call: .; cdr3_length: 15; clone_size: .; cdr3_aa: CASSLRAGAFYGYTF; cdr3_nt: TGTGCCAGCAGCTTAAGGGCCGGGGCCTTCTATGGCTACACCTTC